This T cell receptor beta chain comes out of a study of cytomegalovirus exposure and HLA in healthy donors (dated by TCRdb to 2016 to 2017). Background for the entire study: According to an earlier analysis of 450 to 650 of the donors, roughly 180 million T cells yielded roughly 110 million unique TCR beta sequences and about 300 Gb of sequence data. Alongside the repertoire data, information on donor age, sex, ethnicity and CMV serostatus was compiled. An earlier analysis of fewer than 750 of the donors used high-throughput TCR beta sequencing to judge whether each TCR beta V gene segment behaved as functional or pseudogenic. The study profiled the T cell repertoires of fewer than 850 subjects by immunosequencing and related them to cytomegalovirus serostatus. HLA typing covered class I and class II loci at four-digit resolution. The study was designed to test whether signatures of past pathogen exposure could be identified by cataloging public T cell receptors. High-throughput TCR immunosequencing, statistical association of individual TCRs with disease status, and machine learning were combined to predict cytomegalovirus infection status. Among roughly 400 genotyped donors of the cohort, an average of approximately 240,000 unique TCR beta nucleotide sequences was sequenced per donor, of which 15% to 20% were non-productive. Roughly 300 gigabases of sequencing data and 70 million to 95 million unique TCR sequences made up an early release that covered approximately 650 HLA-typed donors. The later analysis used no new phenotypic data to find candidate immune exposures, relying instead on TCR beta sequences and their occurrence across donors. A separate validation cohort of approximately 130 different subjects was used in addition to the 666-subject first cohort. All discovery cohort repertoires had been generated using a single sequencing platform. Because of strong linkage in the cohort, roughly five DR-DQ haplotypes were treated as single units for association and clustering. In a later analysis, previously published TCR beta repertoires from several hundred donors were re-analyzed and high-resolution HLA genotyping was added so that TCR occurrence patterns could be studied. Among the roughly 400 genotyped donors, 75% to 90% belonged to the genetic ancestry cluster associated with self-reported Caucasian donors. The number of donors typed differed by locus, with about 629-630 for A, B, C, DRB1 and DQB1, around 520 for DQA1, about 610 for DPA1, and 400 to 490 for DPB1. A later genetic analysis used genome-wide SNP genotypes for 398 of the 666 donors, treating that subset as a discovery cohort.

The cohort consisted of approximately 670 healthy bone marrow donors. All cohort members were sampled while nominally healthy, although unrecorded immune exposures were likely present. The donor tested CMV seronegative, placing the donor among the roughly 340 seronegative members of the cohort. Every donor gave a peripheral blood sample, and the peripheral blood mononuclear cells from that sample were used for TCR beta sequencing. The Qiagen DNeasy Blood Extraction Kit was used to extract genomic DNA from the blood cell samples. With regard to this clone: The antigen it recognizes is unknown. One base away there is no much larger clone; base qualities are not given.

There are 15 amino acids in the CDR3, from cysteine to phenylalanine inclusive. The read is trimmed to its CDR3 DNA, 45 bases read in frame from base 1. V drops 0 bases and J drops 6 bases, leaving 15 bases in between. The CDR1 and CDR2 encoded by the germline V gene (reference sequence) are PRHDT and FYEKMQ. The investigation overall reported the following: Strong co-occurrence of HLA alleles, especially DR and DQ, made assigning TCR associations to individual alleles difficult. The 87-base-pair reads could not distinguish some IMGT-functional V segments, including TRBV6-2 and TRBV6-3, so those segments were excluded. Sequencing depth was assumed to be roughly uniform across donors in the presence/absence analyses, though that assumption may not hold. While some public TCRs were present in many individuals, most TCR sequences turned up only very rarely across donors. Linkage disequilibrium might explain the correlated functional status among segregating V segments, but an unknown experimental factor could not be ruled out. In a later genetic analysis, a missense DCLRE1C variant was associated with V-gene and J-gene trimming of TCR beta chains, and the association was replicated in an independent cohort. A few of the identified cytomegalovirus-associated TCR beta chains were confirmed in vitro to be specific for cytomegalovirus antigens. A later analysis found that HLA-associated TCR beta chains were more clonally expanded and had lower generation probabilities than equally common non-associated chains. Specific HLA alleles were associated with 16,951 TCR beta sequences at a false discovery rate of 0.05 in a later analysis. A cluster of highly shared sequence variants was judged likely to represent a technical artifact of the sequencing pipeline. Most CMV-associated TCR beta chains appeared to be HLA-restricted in a later analysis, and the HLA associations seemed to be driven largely by CMV exposure. Because counts were too low, roughly 18 rarely observed V segments, including chromosome 9 orphons, were left out of the earlier analysis of 500 to 750 of the donors. It was suggested by the authors that the approach could potentially be generalized to other disease states and immunological phenotypes. The classifier was reported to diagnose cytomegalovirus status with high specificity and sensitivity in both the original cohort and the validation cohort. In an earlier analysis of some 500 of the donors, most TCR beta V segments were observed in productive rearrangements about 90% or about 30% of the time, broadly matching IMGT annotations. In a later analysis, TCR association rates were found to vary across HLA loci, with the most associated TCRs seen for DRB1 alleles and the fewest for HLA-C alleles. Only TCR beta chains were sequenced in this cohort, and the absence of alpha or paired-chain data limited detectable features. The study listed 150 to 200 TCR beta chains as associated with cytomegalovirus. HLA typing was unavailable for some donors at each locus, so association tests used only the typed subset. A further reported finding was that TCR beta sequences accurately predicted the HLA-A and HLA-B alleles for most subjects in the first cohort. Several of the top co-occurrence clusters appeared to be linked to parvovirus B19, influenza, CMV and Epstein-Barr virus, according to a later analysis. Compared with the 666-donor mean, donors in an Asian-associated ancestry cluster had fewer N-insertions in productive TCRs, according to a later genetic analysis. CMV serostatus was the only immune exposure information available for the cohort.

Library method: the immunoSEQ multiplex PCR assay. For the multiplex PCR, a mixture combining 60 forward primers for TCR Vbeta segments and 13 reverse primers for TCR Jbeta segments was used. Amplification of the CDR3 region of rearranged TCR beta genes was performed with a multiplex PCR assay on genomic DNA. The amplified TCR beta libraries were sequenced on the Illumina HiSeq System as 87-base-pair reads. Under the source paper's analysis protocol: In a later analysis, tens of millions of unique TCR beta chains were counted across the roughly 610 repertoires, and around 10 million of these chains were shared by at least two donors. Raw reads were error-corrected and collapsed into unique sequences by a nearest-neighbor algorithm in which closely related sequences were merged to remove PCR and sequencing errors. CDR3 sequences were aligned to IMGT reference sequences to assign V, D and J gene segments. For a sequence to be retained, a match of at least six nucleotides was required to both a V gene segment and a J gene segment. A rearrangement was called productive if the CDR3 had no stop codons and remained in frame with V and J, and every other rearrangement was called non-productive. Following IMGT convention, CDR3 was defined as the stretch from the second conserved V-encoded cysteine to the conserved J-encoded phenylalanine. Sequences without an unambiguous match to a single V gene segment were excluded from the earlier analysis of 587 of the donors. In an earlier analysis of 450 to 750 of the donors, a V segment was called functional when productive rearrangements were above 56.7%, and segregating when the standard deviation between donors exceeded 5%. To diagnose cytomegalovirus status from the catalog of TCR beta chain sequences, a statistical classification framework was built. In a later analysis, V and J genes were assigned by comparing TCR nucleotide sequences against IMGT/GENE-DB human TR gene sequences. In a later analysis, CDR3 sequences and most-parsimonious VDJ recombination scenarios were assigned using the TCRdist pipeline. In a later analysis, each TCR beta chain was defined by its CDR3 amino acid sequence together with its V-gene family, and reads lacking a unique V-gene family were excluded. To address suspected cross-contamination and a sequencing artifact, a later analysis removed over 500 highly shared, low-generation-probability nucleotide sequences. In a later analysis, a clonal expansion index for each public chain was calculated from normalized within-repertoire ranks of inferred template counts. In a later analysis, generation probabilities were computed with a VDJ recombination model fitted to out-of-frame rearrangements, and the resulting probabilities were checked against IGoR. Hypergeometric tests were used in a later analysis to score TCR-TCR, TCR-HLA and TCR-CMV co-occurrence, with a repertoire-size bias correction applied to the TCR pairs. In a later analysis, false discovery rates were estimated by permuting HLA or CMV assignments 20 times. In a later analysis, co-occurring TCRs were grouped using DBSCAN, with TCRdist sequence similarity added in when clustering inside HLA-allele-positive subsets. Co-occurrence clustering excluded repertoires with fewer than 30,000 or more than 120,000 public chains, plus five with anomalous nucleotide sharing. The clones in this table, taken by TCRdb from immuneACCESS, are in-frame only. Not every clone is retained; where verified, under half of the shortfall comes from an unresolved V gene, and the cause of the rest is unknown. V and J calls and clone size follow that table, whereas D and trimming were derived from the DNA. This sample gives 140,000 to 150,000 clones in total; roughly 10% of them show up just once. In total, the top ten clones hold roughly 2% of the sample.

This clonotype was obtained from a man aged 50 to 60 in good health and CMV-seronegative. The sample comprised PBMCs. The receptor chain draws on TRBV13 and TRBJ2-7; TRBD2 is possibly the D segment (6 matching bases). The DNA sequence is as follows: TGTGCCAGCAGCTTAGGACTAGCTATCTCCCTCGAGCAGTACTTC. Its coded protein is CASSLGLAISLEQYF.